What follows is one T cell receptor beta chain and its context. This sample stems from a study of blood T cell repertoires in COVID-19. Original analysis: Nucleated cell number was recorded as an estimate derived from reference gene primer amplification. The table came from immunoSEQ multiplex PCR; TCRdb's copy has only in-frame clones and leaves some out. That table furnishes V, J and clone size, whereas the DNA furnished D and trimming. The repertoire holds some 87,000 clones, with over 70% as singletons. CDR3 length: 13 residues. The V end lost 6 bases, the J end lost 2 bases, and 11 bases lay between the germline ends. The V gene's germline CDR1 is MNHEY and CDR2 SMNVEV (reference sequence).

This TCR derives from an elderly man with active or convalescent COVID-19. Sequencing used peripheral blood. The chain couples TRBV27 to TRBJ2-7, with a possible D match to TRBD2 (5 bases). The chain's CDR3 is CASSPDWTYEQYF. Here the CDR3 DNA reads TGTGCCAGCAGCCCGGACTGGACCTACGAGCAGTACTTC.